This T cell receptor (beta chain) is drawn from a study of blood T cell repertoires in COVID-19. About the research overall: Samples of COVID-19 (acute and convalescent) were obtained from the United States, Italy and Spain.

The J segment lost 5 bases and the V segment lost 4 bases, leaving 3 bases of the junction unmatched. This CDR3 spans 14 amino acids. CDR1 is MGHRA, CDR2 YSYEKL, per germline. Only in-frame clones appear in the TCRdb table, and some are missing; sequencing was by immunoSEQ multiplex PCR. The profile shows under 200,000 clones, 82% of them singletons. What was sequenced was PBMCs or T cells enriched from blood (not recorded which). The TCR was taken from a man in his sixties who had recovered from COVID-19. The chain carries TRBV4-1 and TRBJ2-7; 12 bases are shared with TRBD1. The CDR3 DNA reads TGCGCCAGCAGCCTTGGGACAGGGGGCGACGAGCAGTACTTC. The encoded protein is CASSLGTGGDEQYF.